The T cell receptor (beta chain) under discussion was sequenced for a study of response to subunit inactivated influenza vaccine. TCRdb reanalysed the RT-PCR reads using MiXCR and keeps one entry per CDR3 protein. The top ten hold less than 2.5% of the sample, which has around 520,000 distinct CDR3 sequences, about 25% seen once. This CDR3 region has 15 residues. Trimming removed 5 bases from V and 5 bases from J; junction bases left unmatched: 8. The germline V gene encodes CDR1 SGHTA and CDR2 FQGNSA. This specimen consisted of CD4+ T cells sorted from PBMCs, obtained about 5 days after vaccination. The chain joins TRBV7-2 to TRBJ2-1, with 8 nucleotides matching TRBD2. The source of this sequence is a middle-aged man who received an inactivated influenza vaccine. Written as DNA, the CDR3 is TGTGCCAGCAGCCCCGGGGGGGCGCTTAACAATGAGCAGTTCTTC. It specifies CASSPGGALNNEQFF. The whole variable domain, filled in from reference TRBV7-2 and TRBJ2-1, reads GAGVSQSPSNKVTEKGKDVELRCDPISGHTALYWYRQSLGQGLEFLIYFQGNSAPDKSGLPSDRFSAERTGGSVSTLTIQRTQQEDSAVYLCASSPGGALNNEQFFGPGTRLTVL.